The rows below give T cell receptor beta chains drawn from one sample of a study of blood T cell repertoires in COVID-19. Sequencing used immunoSEQ multiplex PCR; TCRdb keeps in-frame clones, though not all of them. The repertoire includes 250,000 or so clones, 89% of them detected once, and 3.5% to 5% sits in the top ten. The sample consisted of peripheral blood. The receptors originated from a middle-aged woman who had recovered from COVID-19. CDR3s include the opening cysteine and the closing phenylalanine or tryptophan. The D gene is left open where the match is weak.

TRBJ2-6	TRBV27	TRBD1	CASKTNRGSGANVLTF	TGTGCCAGCAAGACTAACAGGGGCTCTGGGGCCAACGTCCTGACTTTC
TRBJ1-2	TRBV5-1	.	CASSLEDRNYGYTF	TGCGCCAGCAGCTTGGAGGACAGAAACTATGGCTACACCTTC
TRBJ2-1	TRBV4-1	TRBD2	CASSQDWASGVYNEQFF	TGCGCCAGCAGCCAAGATTGGGCTAGCGGGGTTTACAATGAGCAGTTCTTC
TRBJ1-1	TRBV2	.	CASKKTELNTEAFF	TGTGCCAGCAAAAAGACAGAGCTGAACACTGAAGCTTTCTTT
TRBJ2-1	TRBV6-5	.	CASRVAWEQFF	TGTGCCAGCCGCGTAGCGTGGGAGCAGTTCTTC
TRBJ2-7	TRBV6-5	TRBD2	CASSYGFEASGEAQYF	TGTGCCAGCAGTTACGGTTTTGAAGCTAGCGGGGAAGCGCAGTACTTC
TRBJ2-1	TRBV5-5	.	CASSSYGTHNEQFF	TGTGCCAGCAGCTCCTACGGGACACACAATGAGCAGTTCTTC
TRBJ1-5	TRBV6-2/TRBV6-3	.	CASSYEGWGNQPQHF	TGTGCCAGCAGTTACGAGGGCTGGGGCAATCAGCCCCAGCATTTT
TRBJ2-7	TRBV4-1	TRBD2	CASSQEVAGGQYEQYF	TGCGCCAGCAGCCAAGAGGTAGCGGGGGGGCAGTACGAGCAGTACTTC
TRBJ1-1	TRBV5-1	.	CASSSDRYTEAFF	TGCGCCAGCAGCTCTGACAGGTACACTGAAGCTTTCTTT
TRBJ2-1	TRBV29-1	.	CSVAGTLSHNEQFF	TGCAGCGTTGCCGGGACACTCAGCCACAATGAGCAGTTCTTC